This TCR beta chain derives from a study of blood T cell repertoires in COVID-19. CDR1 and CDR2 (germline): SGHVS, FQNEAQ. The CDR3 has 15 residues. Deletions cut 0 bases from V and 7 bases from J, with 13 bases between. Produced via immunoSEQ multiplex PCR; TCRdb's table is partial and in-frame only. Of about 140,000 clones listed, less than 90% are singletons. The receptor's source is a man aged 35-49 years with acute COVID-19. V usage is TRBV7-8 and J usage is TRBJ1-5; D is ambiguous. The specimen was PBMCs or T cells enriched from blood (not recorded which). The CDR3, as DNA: TGTGCCAGCAGCTTAGCATTCCTAGGCGGGCAGCCCCAGCATTTT. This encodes CASSLAFLGGQPQHF.